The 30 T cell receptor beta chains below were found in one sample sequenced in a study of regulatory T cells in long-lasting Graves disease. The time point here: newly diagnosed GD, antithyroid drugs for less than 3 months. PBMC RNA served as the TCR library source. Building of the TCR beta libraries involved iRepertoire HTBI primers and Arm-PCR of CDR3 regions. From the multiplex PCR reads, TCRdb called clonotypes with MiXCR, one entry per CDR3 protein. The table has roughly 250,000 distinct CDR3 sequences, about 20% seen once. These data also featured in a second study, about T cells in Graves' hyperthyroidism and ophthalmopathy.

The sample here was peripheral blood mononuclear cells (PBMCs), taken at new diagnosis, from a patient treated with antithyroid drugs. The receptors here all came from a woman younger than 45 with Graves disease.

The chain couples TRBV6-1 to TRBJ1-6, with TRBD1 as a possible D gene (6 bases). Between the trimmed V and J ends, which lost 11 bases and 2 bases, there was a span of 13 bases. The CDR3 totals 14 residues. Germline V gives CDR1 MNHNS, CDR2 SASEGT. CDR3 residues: CACRQGPYNSPLHF. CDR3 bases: TGTGCCTGCCGCCAGGGGCCCTATAATTCACCCCTCCACTTT.

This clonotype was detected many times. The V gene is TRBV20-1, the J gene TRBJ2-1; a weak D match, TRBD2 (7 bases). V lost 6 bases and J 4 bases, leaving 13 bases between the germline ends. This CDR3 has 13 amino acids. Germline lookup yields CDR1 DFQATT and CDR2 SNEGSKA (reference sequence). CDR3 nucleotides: TGCAGTGCCAAGGGGGGGGTTTACAATGAGCAGTTCTTC. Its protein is CSAKGGVYNEQFF.

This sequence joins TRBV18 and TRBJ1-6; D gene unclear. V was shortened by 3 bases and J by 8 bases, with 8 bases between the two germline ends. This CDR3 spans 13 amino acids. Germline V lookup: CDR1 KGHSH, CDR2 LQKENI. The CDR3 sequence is CASSPFSDSPLHF. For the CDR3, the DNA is TGTGCCAGCTCACCCTTCTCCGATTCACCCCTCCACTTT.

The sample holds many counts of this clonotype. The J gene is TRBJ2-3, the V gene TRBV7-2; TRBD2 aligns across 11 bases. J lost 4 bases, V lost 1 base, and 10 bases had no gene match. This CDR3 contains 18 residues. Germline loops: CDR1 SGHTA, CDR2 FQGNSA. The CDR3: CASSLVGIAGGLPDTQYF. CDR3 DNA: TGTGCCAGCAGCTTAGTAGGAATAGCGGGGGGGCTTCCAGATACGCAGTATTTT. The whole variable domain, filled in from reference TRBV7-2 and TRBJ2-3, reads GAGVSQSPSNKVTEKGKDVELRCDPISGHTALYWYRQSLGQGLEFLIYFQGNSAPDKSGLPSDRFSAERTGGSVSTLTIQRTQQEDSAVYLCASSLVGIAGGLPDTQYFGPGTRLTVL.

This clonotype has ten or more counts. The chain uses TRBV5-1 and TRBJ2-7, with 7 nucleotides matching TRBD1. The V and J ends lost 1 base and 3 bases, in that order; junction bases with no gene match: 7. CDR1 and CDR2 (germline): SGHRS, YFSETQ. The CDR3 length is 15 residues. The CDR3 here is CASSLTGQAHYEQYF. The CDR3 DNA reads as TGCGCCAGCAGCTTGACCGGACAGGCCCACTACGAGCAGTACTTC.

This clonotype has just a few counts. Written as DNA, the CDR3 is TGTGCCAGCGGACCGATAAGCTCCTATAATTCACCCCTCCACTTT. As protein: CASGPISSYNSPLHF. This sequence joins TRBV19 and TRBJ1-6; no definite D call. This CDR3 spans 15 amino acids. The V gene's germline CDR1 is LNHDA and CDR2 SQIVND (reference sequence). V gave up 9 bases and J gave up 0 bases, with 12 bases separating them.

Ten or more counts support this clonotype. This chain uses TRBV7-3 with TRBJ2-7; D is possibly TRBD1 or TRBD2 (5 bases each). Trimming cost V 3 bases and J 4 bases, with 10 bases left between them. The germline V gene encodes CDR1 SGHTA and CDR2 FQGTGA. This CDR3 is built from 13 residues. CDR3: CASSFGTQYEQYF. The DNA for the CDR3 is TGTGCCAGCAGCTTCGGGACCCAATACGAGCAGTACTTC.

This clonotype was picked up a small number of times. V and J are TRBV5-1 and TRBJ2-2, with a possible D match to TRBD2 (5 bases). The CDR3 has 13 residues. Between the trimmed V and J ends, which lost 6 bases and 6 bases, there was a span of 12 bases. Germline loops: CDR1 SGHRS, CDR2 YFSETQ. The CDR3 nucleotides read TGCGCCAGCAACCGAGTGGAGGCCGGGGAGCTGTTTTTT. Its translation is CASNRVEAGELFF. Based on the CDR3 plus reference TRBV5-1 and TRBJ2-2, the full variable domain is KAGVTQTPRYLIKTRGQQVTLSCSPISGHRSVSWYQQTPGQGLQFLFEYFSETQRNKGNFPGRFSGRQFSNSRSEMNVSTLELGDSALYLCASNRVEAGELFFGEGSRLTVL.

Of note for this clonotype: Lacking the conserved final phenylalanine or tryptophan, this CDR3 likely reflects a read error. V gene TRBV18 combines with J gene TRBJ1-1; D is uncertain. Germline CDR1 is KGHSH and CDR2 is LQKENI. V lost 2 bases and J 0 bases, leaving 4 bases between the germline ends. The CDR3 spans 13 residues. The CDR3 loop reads CASSPGVNTEAFL. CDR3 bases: TGTGCCAGCTCACCAGGGGTGAACACTGAAGCTTTCCTT.

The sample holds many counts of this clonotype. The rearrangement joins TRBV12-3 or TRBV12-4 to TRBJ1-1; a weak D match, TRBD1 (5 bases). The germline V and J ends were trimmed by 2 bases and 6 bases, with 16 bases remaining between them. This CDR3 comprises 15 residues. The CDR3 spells CASSLSIRQGPEAFF. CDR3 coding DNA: TGTGCCAGCAGTTTATCGATTCGGCAGGGCCCTGAAGCTTTCTTT.

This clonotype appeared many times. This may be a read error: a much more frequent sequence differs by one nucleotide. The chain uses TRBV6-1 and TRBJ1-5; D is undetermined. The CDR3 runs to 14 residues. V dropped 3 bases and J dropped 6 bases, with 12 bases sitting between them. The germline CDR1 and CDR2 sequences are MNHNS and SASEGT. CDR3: CASSDGPITQPQHF. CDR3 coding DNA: TGTGCCAGCAGTGACGGACCTATCACTCAGCCCCAGCATTTT.

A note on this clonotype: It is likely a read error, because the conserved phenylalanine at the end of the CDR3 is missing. The CDR3 coding sequence is TGTGCCAGCAGCTTACTAGCGGGGGGATATTACAATGAGCAGTTCATC. Translated: CASSLLAGGYYNEQFI. The chain carries TRBV5-5 and TRBJ2-1, with 12 bases that match TRBD2. This CDR3 has 16 amino acids. The V segment lost 2 bases and the J segment 4 bases; nucleotides outside the gene matches: 4. Germline V gene lookup returns CDR1 SGHKS and CDR2 YYEKEE (reference sequence).

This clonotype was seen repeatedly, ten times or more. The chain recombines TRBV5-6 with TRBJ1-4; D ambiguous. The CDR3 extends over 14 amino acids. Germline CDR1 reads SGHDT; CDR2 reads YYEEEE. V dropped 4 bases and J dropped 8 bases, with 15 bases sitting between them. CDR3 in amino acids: CASSQLTALEKLFF. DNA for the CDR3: TGTGCCAGCAGCCAACTCACCGCATTAGAAAAACTGTTTTTT.

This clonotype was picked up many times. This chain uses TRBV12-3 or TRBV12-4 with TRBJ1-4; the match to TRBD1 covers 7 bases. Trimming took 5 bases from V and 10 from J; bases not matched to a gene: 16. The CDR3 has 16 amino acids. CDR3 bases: TGTGCCAGCAGTCCGGCGTTGACAGGGAGATTAGGAAAACTGTTTTTT. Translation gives CASSPALTGRLGKLFF.

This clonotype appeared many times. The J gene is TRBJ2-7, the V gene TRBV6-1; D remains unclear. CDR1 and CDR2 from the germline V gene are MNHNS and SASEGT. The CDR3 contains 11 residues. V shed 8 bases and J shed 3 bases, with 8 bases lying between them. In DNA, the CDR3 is TGTGCCAGCCTGAGCAACTACGAGCAGTACTTC. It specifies CASLSNYEQYF.

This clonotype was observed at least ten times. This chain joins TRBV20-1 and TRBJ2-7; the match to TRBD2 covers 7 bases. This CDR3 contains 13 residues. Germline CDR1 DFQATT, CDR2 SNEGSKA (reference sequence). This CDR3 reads CRRVGLEHYEQYF. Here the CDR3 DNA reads TGCAGGAGGGTTGGACTAGAGCACTACGAGCAGTACTTC.

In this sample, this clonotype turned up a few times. The CDR3 sequence is CASSLEQTARTDTQYF. In DNA form, the CDR3 reads TGCGCCAGCAGCTTGGAACAGACAGCCAGAACAGATACGCAGTATTTT. The V call is TRBV5-1, the J call TRBJ2-3, with D perhaps TRBD1 (5 bases). Looked up from germline, CDR1 is SGHRS and CDR2 is YFSETQ. The CDR3 length is 16 residues. Between the trimmed V and J ends, which lost 0 bases and 3 bases, there was a span of 14 bases. Full variable domain (outside the CDR3, taken from reference TRBV5-1 and TRBJ2-3): KAGVTQTPRYLIKTRGQQVTLSCSPISGHRSVSWYQQTPGQGLQFLFEYFSETQRNKGNFPGRFSGRQFSNSRSEMNVSTLELGDSALYLCASSLEQTARTDTQYFGPGTRLTVL.

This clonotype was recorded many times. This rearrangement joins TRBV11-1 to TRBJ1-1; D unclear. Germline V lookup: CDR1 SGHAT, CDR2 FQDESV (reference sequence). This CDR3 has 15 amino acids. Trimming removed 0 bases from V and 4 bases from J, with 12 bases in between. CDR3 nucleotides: TGTGCCAGCAGCTTAGCGATACGAAGATCCACTGAAGCTTTCTTT. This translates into CASSLAIRRSTEAFF.

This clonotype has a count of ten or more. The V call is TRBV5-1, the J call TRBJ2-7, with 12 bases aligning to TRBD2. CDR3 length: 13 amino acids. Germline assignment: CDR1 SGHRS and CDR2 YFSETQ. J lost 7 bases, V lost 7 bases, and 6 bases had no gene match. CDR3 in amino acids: CASGRLAGVEQYF. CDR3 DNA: TGCGCCAGCGGCCGACTAGCGGGGGTAGAGCAGTACTTC.

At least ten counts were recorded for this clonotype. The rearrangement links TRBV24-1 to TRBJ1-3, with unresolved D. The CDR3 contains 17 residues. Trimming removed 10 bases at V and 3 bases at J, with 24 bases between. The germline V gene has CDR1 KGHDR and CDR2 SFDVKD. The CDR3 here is CATRTDRSPFLGNTIYF. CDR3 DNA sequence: TGTGCCACAAGAACGGACCGCTCCCCCTTTCTTGGAAACACCATATATTTT.

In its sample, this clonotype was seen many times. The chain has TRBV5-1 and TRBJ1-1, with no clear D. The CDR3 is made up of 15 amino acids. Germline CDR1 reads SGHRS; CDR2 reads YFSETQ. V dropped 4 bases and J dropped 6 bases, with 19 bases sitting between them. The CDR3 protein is CASSSTGPLGPEAFF. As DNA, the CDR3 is TGCGCCAGCAGCAGTACTGGGCCCCTAGGCCCTGAAGCTTTCTTT. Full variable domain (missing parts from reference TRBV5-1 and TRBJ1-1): KAGVTQTPRYLIKTRGQQVTLSCSPISGHRSVSWYQQTPGQGLQFLFEYFSETQRNKGNFPGRFSGRQFSNSRSEMNVSTLELGDSALYLCASSSTGPLGPEAFFGQGTRLTVV.

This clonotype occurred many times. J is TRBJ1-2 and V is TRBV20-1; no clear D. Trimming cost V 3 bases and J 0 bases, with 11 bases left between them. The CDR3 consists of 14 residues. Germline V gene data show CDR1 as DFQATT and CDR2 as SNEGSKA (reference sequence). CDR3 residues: CSASSWSANYGYTF. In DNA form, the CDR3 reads TGCAGTGCTAGTTCATGGTCAGCTAACTATGGCTACACCTTC.

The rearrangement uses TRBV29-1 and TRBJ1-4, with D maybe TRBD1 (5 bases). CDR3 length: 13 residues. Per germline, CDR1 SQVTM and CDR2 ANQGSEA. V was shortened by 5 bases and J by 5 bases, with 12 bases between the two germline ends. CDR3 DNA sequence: TGCAGCGTTCGCCCGGGGGGAAATGAAAAACTGTTTTTT. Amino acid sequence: CSVRPGGNEKLFF. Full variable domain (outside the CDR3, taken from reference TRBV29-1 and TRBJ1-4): SAVISQKPSRDICQRGTSLTIQCQVDSQVTMMFWYRQQPGQSLTLIATANQGSEATYESGFVIDKFPISRPNLTFSTLTVSNMSPEDSSIYLCSVRPGGNEKLFFGSGTQLSVL.

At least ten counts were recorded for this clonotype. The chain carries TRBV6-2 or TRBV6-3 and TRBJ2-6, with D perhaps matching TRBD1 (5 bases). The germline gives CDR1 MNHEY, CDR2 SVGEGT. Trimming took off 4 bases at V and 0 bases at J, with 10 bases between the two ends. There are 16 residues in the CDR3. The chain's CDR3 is CASSSDRISGANVLTF. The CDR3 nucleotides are TGTGCCAGCAGTTCCGACAGAATCTCTGGGGCCAACGTCCTGACTTTC.

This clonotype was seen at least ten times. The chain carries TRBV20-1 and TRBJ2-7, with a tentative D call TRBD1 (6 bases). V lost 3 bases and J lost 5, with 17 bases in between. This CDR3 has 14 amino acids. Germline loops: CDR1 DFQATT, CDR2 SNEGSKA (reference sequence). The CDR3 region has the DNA TGCAGTGCTAGTCTTTTGGGGGCCGCCGACGAGCAGTACTTC. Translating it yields CSASLLGAADEQYF.

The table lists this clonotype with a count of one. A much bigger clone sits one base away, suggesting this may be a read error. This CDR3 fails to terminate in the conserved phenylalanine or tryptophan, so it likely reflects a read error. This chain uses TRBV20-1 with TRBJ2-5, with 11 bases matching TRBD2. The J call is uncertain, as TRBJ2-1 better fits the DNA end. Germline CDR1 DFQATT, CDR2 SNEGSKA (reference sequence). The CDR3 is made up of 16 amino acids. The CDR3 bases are TGCAGTGCTAGATGCTCTAGCGGGGGGTGCTACAATGAGCAGTTCTCC. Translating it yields CSARCSSGGCYNEQFS.

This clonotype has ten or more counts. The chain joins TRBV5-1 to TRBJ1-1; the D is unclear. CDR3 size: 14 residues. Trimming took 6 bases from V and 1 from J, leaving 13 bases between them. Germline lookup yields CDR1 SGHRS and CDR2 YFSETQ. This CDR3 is CASNPAPANTEAFF. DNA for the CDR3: TGCGCCAGCAACCCCGCCCCAGCGAACACTGAAGCTTTCTTT.

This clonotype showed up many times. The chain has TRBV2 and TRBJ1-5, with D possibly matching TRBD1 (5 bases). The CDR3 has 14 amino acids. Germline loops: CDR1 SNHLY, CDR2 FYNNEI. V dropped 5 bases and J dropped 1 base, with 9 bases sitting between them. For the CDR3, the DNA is TGTGCCAGCAGTCCGGGGGGGAGCAATCAGCCCCAGCATTTT. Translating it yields CASSPGGSNQPQHF.

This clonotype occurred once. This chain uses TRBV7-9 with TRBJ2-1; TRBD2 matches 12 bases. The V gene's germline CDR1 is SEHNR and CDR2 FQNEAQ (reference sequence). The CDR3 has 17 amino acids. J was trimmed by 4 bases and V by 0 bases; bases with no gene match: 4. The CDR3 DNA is TGTGCCAGCAGCTTAGCGTCTAGCGGGGGGGCTTACAATGAGCAGTTCTTC. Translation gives CASSLASSGGAYNEQFF. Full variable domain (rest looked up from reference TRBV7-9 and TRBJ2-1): DTGVSQNPRHKITKRGQNVTFRCDPISEHNRLYWYRQTLGQGPEFLTYFQNEAQLEKSRLLSDRFSAERPKGSFSTLEIQRTEQGDSAMYLCASSLASSGGAYNEQFFGPGTRLTVL.

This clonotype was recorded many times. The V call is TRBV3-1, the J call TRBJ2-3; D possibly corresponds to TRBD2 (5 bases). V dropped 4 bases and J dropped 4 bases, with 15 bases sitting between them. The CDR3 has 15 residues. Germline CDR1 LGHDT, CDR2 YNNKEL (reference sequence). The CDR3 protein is CASSPSVGSADTQYF. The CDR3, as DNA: TGTGCCAGCAGCCCCAGCGTGGGGAGCGCAGATACGCAGTATTTT.